This T cell receptor beta chain was captured by sequencing in a study of cytomegalovirus exposure and HLA in healthy donors. This CDR3 has 11 residues. V dropped 5 bases and J dropped 8 bases, with 12 bases sitting between them. The germline gives CDR1 GTSNPN, CDR2 SVGIG (reference sequence). The PCR made use of 60 Vbeta and 13 Jbeta primers. Sequencing was performed with immunoSEQ multiplex PCR; in TCRdb, only in-frame clones are kept and a portion is missing. The sample records some 200,000 clones, roughly four fifths being singletons. The sequenced material came from PBMCs. The V and J genes are TRBV30 and TRBJ1-2, with a possible D match to TRBD1 (5 bases). This TCR derives from a boy aged 2 to 10 in good health and CMV-seronegative. DNA for the CDR3: TGTGCCTGGGGAGGGACGGGCGGCTACACCTTC. Its translation is CAWGGTGGYTF.